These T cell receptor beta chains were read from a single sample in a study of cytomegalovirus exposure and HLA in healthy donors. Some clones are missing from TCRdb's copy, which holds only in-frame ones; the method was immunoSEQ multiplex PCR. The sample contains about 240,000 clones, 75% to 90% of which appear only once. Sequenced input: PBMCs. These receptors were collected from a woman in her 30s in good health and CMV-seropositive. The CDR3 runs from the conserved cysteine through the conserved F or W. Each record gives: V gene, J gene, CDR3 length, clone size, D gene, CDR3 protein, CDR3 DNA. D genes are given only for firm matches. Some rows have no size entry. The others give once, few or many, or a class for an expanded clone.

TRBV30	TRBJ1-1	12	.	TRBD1	CAWGQGGTEAFF	TGTGCCTGGGGACAGGGCGGCACTGAAGCTTTCTTT
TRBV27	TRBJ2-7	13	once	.	CASSLSADYEQYF	TGTGCCAGCAGTTTATCAGCGGACTACGAGCAGTACTTC
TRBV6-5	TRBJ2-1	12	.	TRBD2	CASSYSGGVQFF	TGTGCCAGCAGTTACTCGGGAGGGGTGCAGTTCTTC
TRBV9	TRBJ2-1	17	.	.	CASSVGTRGRGNNEQFF	TGTGCCAGCAGCGTGGGGACTCGAGGTCGGGGAAACAATGAGCAGTTCTTC
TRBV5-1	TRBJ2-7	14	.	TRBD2	CASSYEGGFLEQYF	TGCGCCAGCAGCTACGAGGGAGGGTTTCTCGAGCAGTACTTC
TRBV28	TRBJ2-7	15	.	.	CASSSTDYGNYEQYF	TGTGCCAGCAGTTCGACGGACTACGGGAACTACGAGCAGTACTTC
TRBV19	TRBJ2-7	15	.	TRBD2	CASSPGLAIGYEQYF	TGTGCCAGTAGCCCGGGACTAGCGATCGGCTACGAGCAGTACTTC
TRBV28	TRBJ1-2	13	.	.	CASSFQGNYGYTF	TGTGCCAGCAGTTTTCAGGGAAACTATGGCTACACCTTC
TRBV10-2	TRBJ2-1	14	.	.	CASSDGLNYNEQFF	TGCGCCAGCAGTGATGGCTTAAACTACAATGAGCAGTTCTTC
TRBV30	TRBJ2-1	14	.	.	CAWSAGNSYNEQFF	TGTGCCTGGAGTGCAGGGAACTCCTACAATGAGCAGTTCTTC
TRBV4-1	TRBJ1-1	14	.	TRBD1	CASSPDRGASEAFF	TGCGCCAGCAGCCCCGACAGGGGGGCCTCTGAAGCTTTCTTT
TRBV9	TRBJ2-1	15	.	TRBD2	CASSVRGGTYNEQFF	TGTGCCAGCAGCGTACGGGGGGGTACCTACAATGAGCAGTTCTTC
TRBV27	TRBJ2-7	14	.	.	CASSQRERSYEQYF	TGTGCCAGCAGTCAGAGGGAGCGCTCCTACGAGCAGTACTTC
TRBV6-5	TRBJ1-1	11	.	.	CASSHGTEAFF	TGTGCCAGCAGCCACGGGACTGAAGCTTTCTTT
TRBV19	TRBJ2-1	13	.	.	CASTPPAGNEQFF	TGTGCCAGTACCCCCCCGGCGGGCAATGAGCAGTTCTTC
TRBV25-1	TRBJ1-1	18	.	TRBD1	CASSEFFPQTGEMPEAFF	TGTGCCAGCAGTGAATTTTTCCCTCAGACAGGGGAGATGCCTGAAGCTTTCTTT
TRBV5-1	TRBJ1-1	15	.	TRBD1	CASSHGQGLSTEAFF	TGCGCCAGCAGCCATGGACAGGGACTCAGCACTGAAGCTTTCTTT
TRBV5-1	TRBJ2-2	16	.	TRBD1	CASSSGDRGSPGELFF	TGCGCCAGCAGCTCCGGGGACAGGGGTTCCCCCGGGGAGCTGTTTTTT
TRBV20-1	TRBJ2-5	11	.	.	CSAGAGETQYF	TGCAGCGCAGGGGCGGGAGAGACCCAGTACTTC
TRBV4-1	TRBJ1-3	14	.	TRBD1	CASSLLTGSDTIYF	TGCGCCAGTAGCCTCTTGACAGGGTCGGACACCATATATTTT
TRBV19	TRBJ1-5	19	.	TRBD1	CASSSLRPGTGGASQPQHF	TGTGCCAGTAGTAGCCTGCGGCCCGGGACAGGGGGCGCGAGTCAGCCCCAGCATTTT
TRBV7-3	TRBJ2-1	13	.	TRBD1	CASSLTGTGEQFF	TGTGCCAGCAGCTTGACCGGGACAGGAGAGCAGTTCTTC
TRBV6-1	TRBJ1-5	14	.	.	CASSEMRRGQPQHF	TGTGCCAGCAGTGAAATGCGCCGGGGTCAGCCCCAGCATTTT
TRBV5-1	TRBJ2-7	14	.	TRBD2	CASRVLAGRYEQYF	TGCGCCAGCAGGGTACTAGCGGGGCGCTACGAGCAGTACTTC